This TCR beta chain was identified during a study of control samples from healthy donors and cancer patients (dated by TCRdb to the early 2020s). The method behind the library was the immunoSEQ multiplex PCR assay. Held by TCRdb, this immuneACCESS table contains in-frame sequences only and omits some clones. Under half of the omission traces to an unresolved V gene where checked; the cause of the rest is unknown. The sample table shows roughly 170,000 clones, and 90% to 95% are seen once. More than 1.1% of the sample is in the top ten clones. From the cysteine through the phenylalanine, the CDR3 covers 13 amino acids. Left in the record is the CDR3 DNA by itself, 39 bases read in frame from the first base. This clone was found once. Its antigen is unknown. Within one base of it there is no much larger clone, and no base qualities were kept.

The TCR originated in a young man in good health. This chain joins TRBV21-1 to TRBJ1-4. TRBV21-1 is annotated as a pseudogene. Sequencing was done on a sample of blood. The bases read TGTTCGGAGGGGGGGGCAACTAATGAAAAACTGTTTTTT. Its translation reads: CSEGGATNEKLFF.